The 18 T cell receptor beta chains given below trace back to one sample, sequenced in a study of T cell responses to AZD1222 COVID-19 vaccine (dated by TCRdb to about 2021). The receptor library was made with the immunoSEQ multiplex PCR assay. The clones in this table, taken by TCRdb from immuneACCESS, are in-frame only. Not every clone is retained; where verified, under half of the shortfall comes from an unresolved V gene, and the cause of the rest is unknown. In this sample's table one finds more than 110,000 clones. About 2.3% of the sample rests with the top ten. Explained via the paper, the time point label denotes: baseline before first vaccination. Sequencing was performed on peripheral blood. The source is an adult in good health.

The V call is TRBV4-2, the J call TRBJ2-7; no definite D call. Trimming pared 4 bases from V and 2 bases from J, leaving 6 bases between. This CDR3 has 12 residues. From germline, CDR1 is LGHNA and CDR2 YNFKEQ. The CDR3 sequence is CASSPGAYEQYF. The CDR3 DNA reads as TGTGCCAGCAGCCCCGGAGCCTACGAGCAGTACTTC.

This chain connects TRBV7-2 to TRBJ2-1; 16 bases fit TRBD2. This CDR3 region has 16 residues. With V trimmed by 3 bases and J by 8 bases, 4 bases remained unmatched. Germline CDR1 SGHTA, CDR2 FQGNSA. CDR3 region: CASSFGTSGGAHEQFF. For the CDR3, the DNA is TGTGCCAGCAGCTTCGGGACTAGCGGGGGGGCCCATGAGCAGTTCTTC.

This clone is classed as medium-sized (0.01 to 0.1%) by frequency. The V and J genes are TRBV18 and TRBJ2-7; D possibly corresponds to TRBD1 (5 bases). The germline V and J ends were trimmed by 5 bases and 1 base, with 15 bases remaining between them. Per germline, CDR1 KGHSH and CDR2 LQKENI. This CDR3 has 15 residues. This CDR3 is CASSFTGIGSYEQYF. CDR3 coding DNA: TGTGCCAGCTCATTTACAGGAATAGGGTCCTACGAGCAGTACTTC.

The gene calls are TRBV19 and TRBJ1-1, with TRBD1 identical over 7 bases. The CDR3 runs 14 residues. In germline, CDR1 is LNHDA, CDR2 SQIVND (reference sequence). Trimming cost V 4 bases and J 2 bases; bases outside gene matches: 4. This CDR3 is CASSKGQLNTEAFF. The CDR3 DNA follows: TGTGCCAGTAGTAAGGGACAGTTAAACACTGAAGCTTTCTTT.

The gene calls are TRBV4-3 and TRBJ1-4; 7 nucleotides match TRBD1. From germline, CDR1 is LGHNA and CDR2 YSLEER. The CDR3 is made up of 18 amino acids. J lost 0 bases, V lost 1 base, and 8 bases had no gene match. The CDR3 loop is CASSQGWTGYATNEKLFF. The DNA for the CDR3 is TGCGCCAGCAGCCAAGGTTGGACAGGATATGCAACTAATGAAAAACTGTTTTTT.

This chain uses TRBV11-2 with TRBJ1-4; weak D call: TRBD1 (5 bases). V lost 5 bases and J lost 8, with 18 bases in between. The length of the CDR3 is 15 residues. CDR1 is SGHAT and CDR2 is FQNNGV in the germline V gene. CDR3 residues: CASSPWSGANEKLFF. DNA for the CDR3: TGTGCCAGCAGCCCATGGAGCGGGGCAAACGAAAAACTGTTTTTT.

The chain links TRBV2 to TRBJ1-3, with TRBD1 as a possible D gene (5 bases). The germline V gene encodes CDR1 SNHLY and CDR2 FYNNEI. The V and J ends lost 1 base and 0 bases respectively, with 10 bases between them. The CDR3 consists of 16 residues. The CDR3 here is CASSEGRQGSGNTIYF. DNA for the CDR3: TGTGCCAGCAGTGAAGGGCGTCAGGGCTCTGGAAACACCATATATTTT.

The chain joins TRBV7-6 to TRBJ1-2; D not certain. Germline CDR1 reads SGHVS; CDR2 reads FNYEAQ. The ends were cut back, 5 bases at V and 4 bases at J, with 11 bases in the middle. The CDR3 totals 13 residues. This chain's CDR3 is CASSPSPSYGYTF. The CDR3 DNA reads TGTGCCAGCAGCCCCTCCCCCAGCTATGGCTACACCTTC.

This chain links TRBV28 with TRBJ2-2, with 7 bases matching TRBD2. Trimming removed 6 bases from V and 1 base from J; junction bases left unmatched: 5. There are 15 residues in the CDR3. The germline V gene has CDR1 MDHEN and CDR2 SYDVKM. CDR3 sequence reads: CASRHPGGNTGELFF. CDR3 sequence (DNA): TGTGCCAGCAGACATCCGGGGGGGAACACCGGGGAGCTGTTTTTT.

The rearrangement uses TRBV29-1 and TRBJ1-4; the D is unclear. V was pared by 3 bases and J by 7 bases, with 15 bases between. There are 14 residues in the CDR3. CDR1 is SQVTM and CDR2 is ANQGSEA in the germline V gene. This CDR3 reads CSVDFGPRGEKLFF. DNA of the CDR3: TGCAGCGTTGATTTTGGACCTCGAGGTGAAAAACTGTTTTTT. Looking up the rest from reference TRBV29-1 and TRBJ1-4 gives the full variable domain: SAVISQKPSRDICQRGTSLTIQCQVDSQVTMMFWYRQQPGQSLTLIATANQGSEATYESGFVIDKFPISRPNLTFSTLTVSNMSPEDSSIYLCSVDFGPRGEKLFFGSGTQLSVL.

This chain joins TRBV5-1 and TRBJ2-7; possibly TRBD1 for D (6 bases). In germline, CDR1 is SGHRS, CDR2 YFSETQ. Trimming left V 0 bases short and J 1 base short, with 11 bases between. This CDR3 is 15 amino acids long. CDR3 nucleotide sequence: TGCGCCAGCAGCTTGGGGGGGCGTCGGTCCTACGAGCAGTACTTC. Its protein product is CASSLGGRRSYEQYF.

This chain links TRBV7-9 with TRBJ1-1; no firm D call. V was shortened by 1 base and J by 0 bases, with 9 bases between the two germline ends. The CDR3 consists of 15 residues. The germline gives CDR1 SEHNR, CDR2 FQNEAQ (reference sequence). The CDR3 coding sequence is TGTGCCAGCAGCTTAGTGGCAGTCATGAACACTGAAGCTTTCTTT. As protein: CASSLVAVMNTEAFF.

The chain uses TRBV14 and TRBJ2-6, with 8 bases matching TRBD2. The CDR3 is 18 amino acids. Germline CDR1 is SGHDN and CDR2 is FVKESK. V dropped 5 bases and J dropped 0; count of bases not matched to a gene: 9. The DNA for the CDR3 is TGTGCCAGCAGCAAACACAGCGGGGGATACTCTGGGGCCAACGTCCTGACTTTC. Amino acids: CASSKHSGGYSGANVLTF.

V is TRBV7-9 and J is TRBJ2-5; 8 nucleotides match TRBD1. CDR1 and CDR2 from the germline V gene are SEHNR and FQNEAQ (reference sequence). This CDR3 is 15 amino acids long. The V gene end was trimmed by 5 bases and the J gene end by 5 bases; junction bases not matched to a gene: 10. This chain's CDR3 is CASSPRTGLWETQYF. CDR3 bases: TGTGCCAGCAGCCCTCGGACAGGGTTGTGGGAGACCCAGTACTTC. The full variable domain, its missing parts supplied by reference TRBV7-9 and TRBJ2-5, is DTGVSQNPRHKITKRGQNVTFRCDPISEHNRLYWYRQTLGQGPEFLTYFQNEAQLEKSRLLSDRFSAERPKGSFSTLEIQRTEQGDSAMYLCASSPRTGLWETQYFGPGTRLLVL.

This chain joins TRBV7-3 and TRBJ1-1; no clear D gene. The CDR3 runs 13 residues. The V gene lost 5 bases and the J gene lost 0 bases, with 7 bases spanning the gap. Germline V lookup: CDR1 SGHTA, CDR2 FQGTGA. As DNA, the CDR3 is TGTGCCAGCAGCCCTGCCTTGAACACTGAAGCTTTCTTT. This sequence encodes CASSPALNTEAFF. The entire variable domain, with the rest obtained from reference TRBV7-3 and TRBJ1-1, is as follows: GAGVSQTPSNKVTEKGKYVELRCDPISGHTALYWYRQSLGQGPEFLIYFQGTGAADDSGLPNDRFFAVRPEGSVSTLKIQRTERGDSAVYLCASSPALNTEAFFGQGTRLTVV.

This rearrangement joins TRBV6-8 to TRBJ1-3; no clear D gene. V lost 11 bases, J lost 2 bases, and 10 bases lay in between. Looked up from germline, CDR1 is MNHGY and CDR2 is SAAAGT. The length of the CDR3 is 12 residues. This CDR3 reads CAWETAGNTIYF. The CDR3 DNA is TGTGCCTGGGAGACGGCTGGAAACACCATATATTTT.

This rearrangement joins TRBV5-1 to TRBJ2-1, with 11 bases matching TRBD1. The CDR3 loop spans 18 amino acids. Germline loops: CDR1 SGHRS, CDR2 YFSETQ. J lost 0 bases, V lost 3 bases, and 8 bases had no gene match. The chain's CDR3 is CASSSSAGTGGSYNEQFF. For the CDR3, the DNA is TGCGCCAGCAGCTCGTCCGCGGGGACAGGGGGCTCCTACAATGAGCAGTTCTTC.

The V gene is TRBV6-5, the J gene TRBJ1-2; no reliable D call. The length of the CDR3 is 15 residues. Germline V gene lookup returns CDR1 MNHEY and CDR2 SVGAGI. With 4 bases removed from V and 4 bases from J, the gap between germline ends came to 16 bases. The CDR3: CASSSTPSTSYGYTF. The CDR3 DNA reads as TGTGCCAGCAGTTCTACTCCTAGCACGTCCTATGGCTACACCTTC.